Listed below are T cell receptor beta chains from one sample, sequenced in a study of Ad26.COV2.S vaccination and SARS-CoV-2 variants. Assay used: immunoSEQ multiplex PCR; TCRdb lists only in-frame clones, some missing. The table includes over 130,000 clones, approximately 90% detected once. Material: peripheral blood, obtained after recovery from COVID-19. The receptors were gathered from a human donor who had recovered from COVID-19. Both conserved end residues are part of each CDR3. The D gene is left open where the match is weak. Only part of the rows carry a size: once, few, many, or a class if the clone is expanded.

v_gene	abundance	j_gene	d_gene	CDR3nt	CDR3aa
TRBV5-5	-	TRBJ1-4	-	TGTGCCAGCAGCTTGTGGGGTAGTGGAAAACTGTTTTTT	CASSLWGSGKLFF
TRBV6-2/TRBV6-3	-	TRBJ2-7	-	TGTGCCAGCAGTACACACCGCCGGGACGGTAACTCCTACGAGCAGTACTTC	CASSTHRRDGNSYEQYF
TRBV6-6	once	TRBJ2-2	-	TGTGCCAGCGCCGAGCGAACCGGGGAGCTGTTTTTT	CASAERTGELFF
TRBV10-2	-	TRBJ1-2	-	TGCGCCAGCACCTTGTTGACAGAATATGGCTACACCTTC	CASTLLTEYGYTF
TRBV4-1	-	TRBJ1-4	-	TGCGCCAGCAGCTTCCGTGGGTTCGTTGGTGAAAAACTGTTTTTT	CASSFRGFVGEKLFF
TRBV30	-	TRBJ1-6	-	TGTGCCTGGAGTGTCGGTAGGGGCTTGTCACCCCTCCACTTT	CAWSVGRGLSPLHF
TRBV7-8	-	TRBJ1-2	-	TGTGCCAGCAGCTTAATCATATCCCAAGCCTCCTATGGCTACACCTTC	CASSLIISQASYGYTF
TRBV7-9	-	TRBJ2-2	TRBD1	TGTGCCAGCAGCCCCGGGACAGGGGCCGTGTTTTTT	CASSPGTGAVFF
TRBV7-2	-	TRBJ2-1	TRBD2	TGTGCCAGCTCGGCTAGCGGGGGATACAATGAGCAGTTCTTC	CASSASGGYNEQFF
TRBV29-1	-	TRBJ1-1	-	TGCAGCGCCCCAGGGCCGGGAACCAGTGAAGCTTTCTTT	CSAPGPGTSEAFF
TRBV7-6	once	TRBJ1-6	-	TGTGCCAGCAGCCCCAAGCAGGGTTTCACCCTCCACTTT	CASSPKQGFTLHF
TRBV3-1/TRBV3-2	-	TRBJ2-4	TRBD2	TGTGCCAGCAGCCCTAGCGGGGTGGGAAACATTCAGTACTTC	CASSPSGVGNIQYF
TRBV6-5	-	TRBJ1-2	-	TGTGCCAGCAGGCAGGGAGCGGGCTATGGCTACACCTTC	CASRQGAGYGYTF
TRBV11-2	-	TRBJ1-4	TRBD1	TGTGCCAGCAGCTGGGGACAGATTAATGAAAAACTGTTTTTT	CASSWGQINEKLFF
TRBV19	few	TRBJ1-2	-	TGTGCCAGTAGATGGGGGGCCTATGGCTACACCTTC	CASRWGAYGYTF
TRBV28	-	TRBJ1-4	-	TGTGCCAGCAGTTGGGAGAGTGAAAAACTGTTTTTT	CASSWESEKLFF
TRBV28	-	TRBJ2-2	TRBD1	TGTGCCAGCAGTTTAAACGGGACAGGGTTGGCCGGGGAGCTGTTTTTT	CASSLNGTGLAGELFF
TRBV2	-	TRBJ2-7	-	TGTGCCAGCAGGGGACGTCAGGTTGCGGAGGAGCAGTACTTC	CASRGRQVAEEQYF
TRBV28	-	TRBJ2-4	-	TGTGCCAGTCGCGAAGGGTGGGGCAAAAACATTCAGTACTTC	CASREGWGKNIQYF
TRBV27	-	TRBJ2-1	-	TGTGCCAGCAGTTTATCGGGTTTGGGAAATGAGCAGTTCTTC	CASSLSGLGNEQFF
TRBV19	-	TRBJ2-2	-	TGTGCCAGTAGTATACGGTCCGGGGAGCTGTTTTTT	CASSIRSGELFF
TRBV29-1	-	TRBJ2-1	-	TGCAGCGTTCGTTTCCCAGGGGCGAATGAGCAGTTCTTC	CSVRFPGANEQFF
TRBV6-2/TRBV6-3	-	TRBJ2-5	TRBD2	TGTGCCAGCAGCCCGACCCGATCGATACTAGCGGGGGCACAAGAGACCCAGTACTTC	CASSPTRSILAGAQETQYF
TRBV9	-	TRBJ1-4	-	TGTGCCAGCAGCGTGGCTGCGACCTATAATGAAAAACTGTTTTTT	CASSVAATYNEKLFF
TRBV28	-	TRBJ2-2	TRBD1	TGTGCCAGCAGAGGACAGGTCACCGGGGAGCTGTTTTTT	CASRGQVTGELFF
TRBV25-1	-	TRBJ1-1	-	TGTGCCAGCACCGCGAAACCGGGGGACACTGAAGCTTTCTTT	CASTAKPGDTEAFF
TRBV10-2	-	TRBJ2-7	-	TGCGCCAGCAGTACCGGACACGGCGAGCAGTACTTC	CASSTGHGEQYF
TRBV4-1	-	TRBJ2-1	-	TGCGCCAGCAGCCCACAAGACCAGGGTTTGGGTGTAAATGAGCAGTTCTTC	CASSPQDQGLGVNEQFF
TRBV7-6	-	TRBJ1-3	-	TGTGCCAGCAGCTTATACCCTCGAGGGTCTGGAAACACCATATATTTT	CASSLYPRGSGNTIYF
TRBV28	once	TRBJ2-7	-	TGTGCCAGCAGTTTGAGGCAGACAGGCGGGGCCGAGCAGTACTTC	CASSLRQTGGAEQYF
TRBV7-2	-	TRBJ1-5	-	TGTGCCAGCAGCCTAACGAGGGACAATCAGCCCCAGCATTTT	CASSLTRDNQPQHF
TRBV6-2/TRBV6-3	few	TRBJ1-5	-	TGTGCCAGCAGCCCCAGCACCCCTGGCCCCACGCATTTT	CASSPSTPGPTHF
TRBV5-1	-	TRBJ2-5	TRBD2	TGCGCCAGCAGCTTGGTGTACGGACTAGCGGGGGGGCATCCAATCCAGTACTTC	CASSLVYGLAGGHPIQYF
TRBV25-1	-	TRBJ1-5	-	TGTGCCAGCAGTGAGATAGAGGGAAGTCAGCCCCAGCATTTT	CASSEIEGSQPQHF
TRBV9	-	TRBJ2-1	TRBD2	TGTGCCAGCAGCGTAGCTGTTAGCGGGGGGGCGGTGGAGCAGTTCTTC	CASSVAVSGGAVEQFF
TRBV29-1	-	TRBJ1-3	-	TGCAGCGTTGACGAGGGAAACACCATATATTTT	CSVDEGNTIYF
TRBV3-1/TRBV3-2	-	TRBJ1-2	-	TGTGCCAGCAGCCAAGATCCCCGAAGGAACGGCTACACCTTC	CASSQDPRRNGYTF
TRBV19	-	TRBJ1-4	-	TGTGCCAGTAGTAGCCGAATTGCAACTAATGAAAAACTGTTTTTT	CASSSRIATNEKLFF
TRBV4-3	few	TRBJ1-5	-	TGCGCCAGCAGCCAAAGTATCAATCAGCCCCAGCATTTT	CASSQSINQPQHF
TRBV28	-	TRBJ2-1	-	TGTGCCAGCTCCGGGGAGAATGGAGCTGAGCAGTTCTTC	CASSGENGAEQFF
TRBV30	-	TRBJ1-1	TRBD1	TGTGCCTGGAGTGTGGGTATACAGGGGGCGATTTATAGGAACACTGAAGCTTTCTTT	CAWSVGIQGAIYRNTEAFF
TRBV10-2	-	TRBJ2-1	-	TGCGCCAGCAGGAGTAGGGATTTGCGGTCCTACAATGAGCAGTTCTTC	CASRSRDLRSYNEQFF
TRBV15	once	TRBJ2-3	-	TGTGCCCCCGTCCGGGATACGCAGTATTTT	CAPVRDTQYF
TRBV5-1	once	TRBJ1-6	-	TGCGCCAGCAGCTTGGCCGGGCGGGGCCCTCCTAATTCACCCCTCCACTTT	CASSLAGRGPPNSPLHF
TRBV5-4	-	TRBJ2-1	-	TGTGCCAGCAGCGCGGGGGCCCAAAAGCTTTACAATGAGCAGTTCTTC	CASSAGAQKLYNEQFF
TRBV2	-	TRBJ1-1	-	TGTGCCAGCACGAAGGGACCGAACACTGAAGCTTTCTTT	CASTKGPNTEAFF
TRBV18	-	TRBJ1-1	-	TGTGCCAGCTCACCACGGTTGGGGAGCACTGAAGCTTTCTTT	CASSPRLGSTEAFF
TRBV18	-	TRBJ2-3	-	TGTGCCAGCTCACCAGGGGACTCTCTTGGTGATACGCAGTATTTT	CASSPGDSLGDTQYF
TRBV5-4	-	TRBJ1-1	TRBD1	TGTGCCAGCCATAGCACAGGGGAGGACACTGAAGCTTTCTTT	CASHSTGEDTEAFF
TRBV7-9	-	TRBJ1-1	-	TGTGCCAGCAGCTCTGACAGACTGAACACTGAAGCTTTCTTT	CASSSDRLNTEAFF
TRBV19	-	TRBJ2-5	TRBD1	TGTGCCAGTAGTGCCGGCCGGACAGGGGAATCTGAGACCCAGTACTTC	CASSAGRTGESETQYF
TRBV12-3/TRBV12-4	-	TRBJ2-5	-	TGTGCCAGCAGAAAAGAGACCCAGTACTTC	CASRKETQYF
TRBV19	-	TRBJ1-1	-	TGTGCCAGTAGTCTGGGGTTGGACACTGAAGCTTTCTTT	CASSLGLDTEAFF
TRBV12-3/TRBV12-4	-	TRBJ2-2	-	TGTGCCAGCCTCAGGACCGACACCGGGGAGCTGTTTTTT	CASLRTDTGELFF
TRBV24-1	-	TRBJ1-5	-	TGTGCCACCAGTGACGGGGGTCAGCCCCAGCATTTT	CATSDGGQPQHF